This T cell receptor beta chain was captured by sequencing in a study of blood T cell repertoires in COVID-19. Background on the study: Whether acute or convalescent, the COVID-19 samples came from the United States, Italy and Spain.

Looked up from germline, CDR1 is MRHNA and CDR2 is SNTAGT. Trimming shortened V by 5 bases and J by 6 bases, and 22 bases separated the two germline ends. This CDR3 is built from 16 residues. Only in-frame clones appear in the TCRdb table, and some are missing; sequencing was by immunoSEQ multiplex PCR. Among 300,000 to 500,000 clones listed, over 75% were seen once. Sequences were obtained from PBMCs or T cells enriched from blood (not recorded which). This sequence joins TRBV6-4 and TRBJ1-1; D gene ambiguous. The receptor's source is a woman aged 25 to 45 with acute COVID-19. CDR3 region: CASSLSRHLSVAEAFF. CDR3 in DNA: TGTGCCAGCAGTCTATCGAGACACCTCTCTGTAGCTGAAGCTTTCTTT.